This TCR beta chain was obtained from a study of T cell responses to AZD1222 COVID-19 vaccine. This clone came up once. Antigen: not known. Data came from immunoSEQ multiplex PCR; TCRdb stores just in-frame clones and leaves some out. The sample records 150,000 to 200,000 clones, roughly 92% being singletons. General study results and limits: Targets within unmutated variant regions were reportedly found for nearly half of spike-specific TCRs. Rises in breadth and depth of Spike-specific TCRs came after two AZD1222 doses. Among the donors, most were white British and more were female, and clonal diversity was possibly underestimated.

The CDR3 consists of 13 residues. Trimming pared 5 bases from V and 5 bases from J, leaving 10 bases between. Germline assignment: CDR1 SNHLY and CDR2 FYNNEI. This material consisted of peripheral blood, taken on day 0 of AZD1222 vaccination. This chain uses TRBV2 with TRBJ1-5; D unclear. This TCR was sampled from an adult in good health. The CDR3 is CASSPESDQPQHF. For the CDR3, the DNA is TGTGCCAGCAGTCCTGAATCGGATCAGCCCCAGCATTTT.